This TCR beta chain is drawn from a study of blood T cell repertoires in COVID-19. Study-wide context: The origin of the acute and convalescent COVID-19 samples was the United States, Italy and Spain.

V lost 6 bases, J lost 5 bases, and 5 bases stayed unmatched. The CDR3 length is 13 residues. Per the germline V gene, CDR1 is LNHDA and CDR2 is SQIVND (reference sequence). Per the authors' pipeline: Estimated nucleated cell counts came from reference gene primer amplification. Profiled with immunoSEQ multiplex PCR; TCRdb holds only in-frame clones, not every one. D and trimming were read from the DNA, whereas the V and J calls and clone size are those reported in that table. The sample lists fewer than 200,000 clones, approximately 90% occurring once. Sequenced: peripheral blood. V gene TRBV19 combines with J gene TRBJ1-1, with TRBD1 matching 8 bases. The receptor comes from a man between 60 and 75 years old with active or convalescent COVID-19. The CDR3 here is CASSQGAWTEAFF. CDR3 nucleotides: TGTGCCAGTAGCCAGGGGGCATGGACTGAAGCTTTCTTT. Together with reference TRBV19 and TRBJ1-1, the CDR3 gives the full variable domain: DGGITQSPKYLFRKEGQNVTLSCEQNLNHDAMYWYRQDPGQGLRLIYYSQIVNDFQKGDIAEGYSVSREKKESFPLTVTSAQKNPTAFYLCASSQGAWTEAFFGQGTRLTVV.